The TCR beta chain described here comes from a study of PD-L1 blockade in urothelial cancer. Only in-frame clones appear in the TCRdb table, and some are missing; sequencing was by immunoSEQ multiplex PCR. The sample shows fewer than 45,000 clones, approximately 82% of them seen only once. This CDR3 comprises 15 residues. V was cut by 3 bases and J by 0 bases, with 9 bases left in between. Germline assignment: CDR1 KGHSH and CDR2 LQKENI. This TCR was recovered from a man between 60 and 75 years old with urothelial cancer. The specimen was PBMCs, collected around atezolizumab (anti-PD-L1) treatment. The chain carries TRBV18 and TRBJ1-5, with D uncertain. The CDR3 region has the DNA TGTGCCAGCTCACCGGTACAGAATAGCAATCAGCCCCAGCATTTT. It codes for CASSPVQNSNQPQHF.